This TCR beta chain came from a study of cytomegalovirus exposure and HLA in healthy donors. The data were produced by immunoSEQ multiplex PCR, yet TCRdb's version contains in-frame clones alone and is incomplete. The sample consists of about 160,000 clones, roughly nine tenths of them appearing once. This CDR3 has 18 residues. CDR1 and CDR2 from the germline V gene are SGHDT and YYEEEE. Deletions cut 4 bases from V and 2 bases from J, with 24 bases between. V is TRBV5-6 and J is TRBJ2-5; D may be TRBD2 (6 bases). Sequencing input: PBMCs. This receptor was taken from a man aged 18 to 29 in good health and CMV-seropositive. CDR3 loop: CASSPPLAELSRQETQYF. DNA of the CDR3: TGTGCCAGCAGCCCGCCGTTAGCGGAGCTCTCGCGGCAAGAGACCCAGTACTTC.